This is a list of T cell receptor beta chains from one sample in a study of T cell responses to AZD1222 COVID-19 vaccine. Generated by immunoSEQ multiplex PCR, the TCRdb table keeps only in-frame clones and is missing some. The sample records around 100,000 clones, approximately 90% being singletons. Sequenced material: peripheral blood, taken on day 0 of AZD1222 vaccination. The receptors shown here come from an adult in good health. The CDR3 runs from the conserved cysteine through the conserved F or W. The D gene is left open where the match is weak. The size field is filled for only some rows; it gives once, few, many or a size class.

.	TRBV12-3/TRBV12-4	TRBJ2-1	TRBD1	TGTGCCAGCAGACCGACAGGGTATTTTGAGCAGTTCTTC	CASRPTGYFEQFF
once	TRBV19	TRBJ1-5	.	TGTGCCACCGGGGAGTTTGAGGAATTTCAGCCCCAGCATTTT	CATGEFEEFQPQHF
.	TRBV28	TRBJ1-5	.	TGTGCCAGCAGTTTATCCAGCAATCAGCCCCAGCATTTT	CASSLSSNQPQHF
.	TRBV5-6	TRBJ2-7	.	TGTGCCAGCAGCTTGGCAGGACAAACCTACGAGCAGTACTTC	CASSLAGQTYEQYF
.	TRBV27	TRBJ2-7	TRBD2	TGTGCCAGCAGTTCCCCCGGGACTAGCGGGAGCAACGAGCAGTACTTC	CASSSPGTSGSNEQYF
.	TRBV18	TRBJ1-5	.	TGTGCCAGCTCACCCGGGGATGGCAATCAGCCCCAGCATTTT	CASSPGDGNQPQHF
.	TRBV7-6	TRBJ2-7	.	TGTGCCAGCAGCTTAATCAGGGAGCAGTACTTC	CASSLIREQYF
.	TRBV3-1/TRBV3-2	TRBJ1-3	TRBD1	TGTGCCAGCAGCCAAGGGGACAGGGGAAACACCATATATTTT	CASSQGDRGNTIYF
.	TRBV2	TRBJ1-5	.	TGTGCCAGCAGAGGACTTAGCAATCAGCCCCAGCATTTT	CASRGLSNQPQHF
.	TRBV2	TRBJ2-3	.	TGTGCCAGCAGTGACAGGGGTACAGATACGCAGTATTTT	CASSDRGTDTQYF
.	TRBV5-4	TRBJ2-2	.	TGTGCCAGCCTCCGGGCTGGAGAGGGGTGGACCGGGGAGCTGTTTTTT	CASLRAGEGWTGELFF
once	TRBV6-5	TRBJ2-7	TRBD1	TGTGCCAGCAGTTACCAGACAGGGAACGAGCAGTACTTC	CASSYQTGNEQYF
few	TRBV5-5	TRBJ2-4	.	TGTGCCAGCAGTACCTCAACTGTAGCCAAAAACATTCAGTACTTC	CASSTSTVAKNIQYF
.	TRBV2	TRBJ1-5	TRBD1	TGTGCCAGCACCACACAGGGGGGCGATCAGCCCCAGCATTTT	CASTTQGGDQPQHF
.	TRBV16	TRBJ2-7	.	TGTGCCAGCAGCCAATCCCCGGGGTCCTCCTACGAGCAGTACTTC	CASSQSPGSSYEQYF
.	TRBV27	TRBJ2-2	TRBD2	TGTGCCAGCAGTTTATCACTAGCGGGAGTTATGGGGGAGCTGTTTTTT	CASSLSLAGVMGELFF
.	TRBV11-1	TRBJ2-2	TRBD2	TGTGCCAGCAGCTTAGCGCCGGCTAGCGGGGGTAACACCGGGGAGCTGTTTTTT	CASSLAPASGGNTGELFF
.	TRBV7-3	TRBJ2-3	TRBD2	TGTGCCAGCAGCCCAGGGACTATCACAGATACGCAGTATTTT	CASSPGTITDTQYF
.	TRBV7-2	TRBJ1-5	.	TGTGCCAGCAGCCACTCCTCCGGTCCCCAGCCCCAGCATTTT	CASSHSSGPQPQHF
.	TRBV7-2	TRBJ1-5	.	TGTGCCAGCCCCGGAGACCGGGGGCCCCAGCATTTT	CASPGDRGPQHF
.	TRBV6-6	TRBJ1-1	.	TGTGCCAGCAGGGTCGGGAACACTGAAGCTTTCTTT	CASRVGNTEAFF
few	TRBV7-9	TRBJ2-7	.	TGTGCCAGCAGCTTAGACTCGGCGGGAAGCTCCTACGAGCAGTACTTC	CASSLDSAGSSYEQYF
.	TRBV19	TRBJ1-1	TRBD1	TGTGCCAGTACCTGGACAGGAAGGTTGAACACTGAAGCTTTCTTT	CASTWTGRLNTEAFF
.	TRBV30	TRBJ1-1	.	TGTGCCTGGAGTGTGTGGGACTACACTGAAGCTTTCTTT	CAWSVWDYTEAFF
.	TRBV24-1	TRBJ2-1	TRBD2	TGTGCCACCAGTGATCCGTCAGCGGGAGGGTGGAATGAGCAGTTCTTC	CATSDPSAGGWNEQFF
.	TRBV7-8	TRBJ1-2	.	TGTGCCAGCAGCTTAGATTCAGGGAGAGACGGCTACACCTTC	CASSLDSGRDGYTF
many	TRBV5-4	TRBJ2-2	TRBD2	TGTGCCAGCAGGAGTGGGCTAGCGGGAGGGAACACCGGGGAGCTGTTTTTT	CASRSGLAGGNTGELFF
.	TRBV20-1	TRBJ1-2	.	TGCAGTGCACAGGAGAACTATGGCTACACCTTC	CSAQENYGYTF
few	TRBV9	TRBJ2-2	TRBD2	TGTGCCAGCAGCCCGCGGGAGGGGGCTTACACCGGGGAGCTGTTTTTT	CASSPREGAYTGELFF
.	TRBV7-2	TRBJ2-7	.	TGTGCCAGCAGCCTTCCACCAGCTATTCACGAGCAGTACTTC	CASSLPPAIHEQYF
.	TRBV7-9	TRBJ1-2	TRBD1	TGTGCCAGCAGCCCCGGACAGGGCGAGCATGGCTACACCTTC	CASSPGQGEHGYTF
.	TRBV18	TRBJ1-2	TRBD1	TGTGCCAGCTCACCACCTTCACAGGGGGGGGCCTATGGCTACACCTTC	CASSPPSQGGAYGYTF
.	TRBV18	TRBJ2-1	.	TGTGCCAGCTCACTTATAGCAAATGAGCAGTTCTTC	CASSLIANEQFF
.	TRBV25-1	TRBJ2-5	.	TGTGCCAGCAGTGAATGGGCAGGGAAAGAGACCCAGTACTTC	CASSEWAGKETQYF
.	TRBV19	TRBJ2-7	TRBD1	TGTGCCAATAGTATTGGACAGGGAGGCTACGAGCAGTACTTC	CANSIGQGGYEQYF
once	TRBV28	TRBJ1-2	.	TGTGCCAGCAGTTTGAACCTGAGGAACTATGGCTACACCTTC	CASSLNLRNYGYTF
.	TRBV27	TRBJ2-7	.	TGTGCCAGCAGTCTTACCATCACGGCAGCCTACGAGCAGTACTTC	CASSLTITAAYEQYF
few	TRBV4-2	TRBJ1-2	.	TGTGCCAGCAGCCAAGATACAGCTACCGCCTATGGCTACACCTTC	CASSQDTATAYGYTF
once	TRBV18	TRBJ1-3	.	TGTGCCAGCTCACAGGGAAACTCTGGAAACACCATATATTTT	CASSQGNSGNTIYF
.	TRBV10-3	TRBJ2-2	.	TGTGCCATCAGTGAGCCCACTAGGGGGTCCGGGGAGCTGTTTTTT	CAISEPTRGSGELFF
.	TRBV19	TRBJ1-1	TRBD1	TGTGCCAGTAGTAGAGCAGGGGGGTCGGTGAACACTGAAGCTTTCTTT	CASSRAGGSVNTEAFF
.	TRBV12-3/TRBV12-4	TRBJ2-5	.	TGTGCCACTTCGTGGGCGGGAGAGACCCAGTACTTC	CATSWAGETQYF
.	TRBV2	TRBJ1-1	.	TGTGCCAGCAGTTCTCAGGGGTTCACTGAAGCTTTCTTT	CASSSQGFTEAFF
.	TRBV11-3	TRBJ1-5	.	TGTGCCAGCATCCGGGACTTTGACGGTCAGCCCCAGCATTTT	CASIRDFDGQPQHF
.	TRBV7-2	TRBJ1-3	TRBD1	TGTGCCAGCAGCTTAGCATGGACAGGGGGAAACACCATATATTTT	CASSLAWTGGNTIYF
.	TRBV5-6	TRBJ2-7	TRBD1	TGTGCCAGCAGCTTGGGGGACAGGGCCTACGAGCAGTACTTC	CASSLGDRAYEQYF
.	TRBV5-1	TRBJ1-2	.	TGCGCCAGCAGCTTGGACTGGAGGGGTAACTATGGCTACACCTTC	CASSLDWRGNYGYTF